This T cell receptor (beta chain) came from a study of T cell responses to AZD1222 COVID-19 vaccine. Germline CDR1 and CDR2: SGHRS and YFSETQ. The CDR3 is made up of 15 amino acids. Trimming cost V 2 bases and J 7 bases, with 13 bases left between them. Using immunoSEQ multiplex PCR, the repertoire was profiled, and TCRdb retains in-frame clones only, with some absent. Here the sample spans about 140,000 clones, around 90% being singletons. This TCR was recovered from an adult in good health. Sequenced material: peripheral blood, taken on day 0 of AZD1222 vaccination. The chain uses TRBV5-1 and TRBJ1-6, with D maybe TRBD1 (5 bases). The CDR3 sequence is CASSFTAGMNSPLHF. In DNA, the CDR3 is TGCGCCAGCAGCTTTACGGCAGGGATGAATTCACCCCTCCACTTT.